These T cell receptor beta chains were read from a single sample in a study of OX40 agonist ivuxolimab in advanced cancers. Here immunoSEQ multiplex PCR was the method, and the copy in TCRdb shows in-frame clones only, minus some. Of 20,000 to 30,000 clones listed, around 80% are singletons. The sample was CD4+ or CD8+ T cells sorted from blood, taken in a trial of the OX40 agonist ivuxolimab. The receptors derive from an adult with an advanced solid tumor such as melanoma, head and neck, liver or kidney cancer. Both conserved end residues are part of each CDR3. Fields, in order: CDR3 DNA, CDR3 protein, V gene, clone size, D gene, J gene. A D gene is named only where the DNA matches it firmly. Size values are once, few and many counts, or a class for expanded clones, and some rows have none.

TGTGCCAGCAGCTTTGGAACAGACTCCTACGAGCAGTACTTC CASSFGTDSYEQYF TRBV5-6 few - TRBJ2-7
TGTGCCAGCAGCCAAGGGACGGGGAACACCGGGGAGCTGTTTTTT CASSQGTGNTGELFF TRBV5-4 few - TRBJ2-2
TGTGCCAGCAGTGAAGTGTATAGCAATCAGCCCCAGCATTTT CASSEVYSNQPQHF TRBV2 once - TRBJ1-5
TGTGCCAGCAGTTACTCGGGGGATACGCAGTATTTT CASSYSGDTQYF TRBV6-5 - - TRBJ2-3
TGTGCCAGCAGCCTGAAGAAGCCAGCGGAAGATACGCAGTATTTT CASSLKKPAEDTQYF TRBV7-9 - - TRBJ2-3
TGTGCCAGTAGTATCGGGGGGTCCATGGCCGGGGAGCTGTTTTTT CASSIGGSMAGELFF TRBV19 - TRBD2 TRBJ2-2
TGTGCCAGCCAACTCTTAATGAACACTGAAGCTTTCTTT CASQLLMNTEAFF TRBV27 once - TRBJ1-1
TGTGCCAGCAGCTTAGGGCCTGAAGCTTTCTTT CASSLGPEAFF TRBV5-6 - - TRBJ1-1
TGTGCCAGTCGAACCAGACAGGGGAGCAATCAGCCCCAGCATTTT CASRTRQGSNQPQHF TRBV19 - TRBD1 TRBJ1-5
TGTGCCAGCAACCCATGGGGGGCGGAGGACACCGGGGAGCTGTTTTTT CASNPWGAEDTGELFF TRBV9 few - TRBJ2-2
TGTGCCAGCAGCATAGGGGTTTTAGGTGAAGCTTTCTTT CASSIGVLGEAFF TRBV5-6 - - TRBJ1-1
TGTGCCATCAGAGATGGACAGGGGGCATCGTACGAGCAGTACTTC CAIRDGQGASYEQYF TRBV10-3 - TRBD1 TRBJ2-7
TGTGCCACCAGCAGAGACGGGGGCACAGGGGCGGGTGGCTACACCTTC CATSRDGGTGAGGYTF TRBV15 - TRBD1 TRBJ1-2